A selection of T cell receptor beta chains follows, all from one sample in a study of T cell responses to AZD1222 COVID-19 vaccine. Assay used: immunoSEQ multiplex PCR; TCRdb lists only in-frame clones, some missing. The table records approximately 110,000 clones, approximately 89% of them present only once. Sequencing was performed on peripheral blood, taken 28 days after the second AZD1222 dose. These receptor sequences come from an adult who received the AZD1222 COVID-19 vaccine. Both conserved end residues are part of each CDR3. A D gene is named only where the DNA matches it firmly. Part of the rows lack a size; the others show once, few, many or a class for expanded clones.

.	TRBJ2-3	TRBV7-8	TRBD2	TGTGCCAGCAGCTTATGGGGCGGGGGGGCCACAGATACGCAGTATTTT	CASSLWGGGATDTQYF
.	TRBJ1-1	TRBV6-2/TRBV6-3	.	TGTGCCAGCATCCCTGACGCGGCGGACGAAGCTTTCTTT	CASIPDAADEAFF
.	TRBJ2-1	TRBV19	.	TGTGCCAGTAGACAGGACGATGAGCAGTTCTTC	CASRQDDEQFF
.	TRBJ1-1	TRBV11-2	.	TGTGCCAGCAGCTCAACAGGTTTTCTGCACACTGAAGCTTTCTTT	CASSSTGFLHTEAFF
.	TRBJ2-2	TRBV12-3/TRBV12-4	.	TGTGCCAGCAGTCCCGGACACGGGGAGCTGTTTTTT	CASSPGHGELFF
.	TRBJ1-5	TRBV5-5	.	TGTGCCAGCAGCTTGCTGGGGTATGGGAATCAGCCCCAGCATTTT	CASSLLGYGNQPQHF
.	TRBJ2-2	TRBV9	.	TGTGCCAGCAGCCCGCTGGGAGGGGGCGGCGATTTCACCGGGGAGCTGTTTTTT	CASSPLGGGGDFTGELFF
.	TRBJ1-4	TRBV11-1	TRBD1	TGTGCCAGCAGCCACTCCGGGACAGGGGATGAAAAACTGTTTTTT	CASSHSGTGDEKLFF
.	TRBJ1-2	TRBV28	TRBD1	TGTGCCAGCATATCACAGGGGGCGCTTGGCTACACCTTC	CASISQGALGYTF
.	TRBJ1-4	TRBV9	.	TGTGCCAGCAGCGTAGCACAGGGCTCAGGTGAAAAACTGTTTTTT	CASSVAQGSGEKLFF
.	TRBJ1-2	TRBV5-6	TRBD1	TGTGCCAGCAGCAACCAGGGGGCGAGGGGCTACACCTTC	CASSNQGARGYTF
.	TRBJ2-5	TRBV28	.	TGTGCCAGCAATCAGGGCCAAGAGACCCAGTACTTC	CASNQGQETQYF
.	TRBJ1-5	TRBV6-5	.	TGTGCCAGCAGTTCTTCTTACTTAGGAGGTCAGCCCCAGCATTTT	CASSSSYLGGQPQHF
few	TRBJ2-2	TRBV12-3/TRBV12-4	.	TGTGCCAGCAGTTTAACTGACGGGGAGCTGTTTTTT	CASSLTDGELFF
.	TRBJ2-4	TRBV4-3	TRBD1	TGCGCCGCCCGCGGGGACAGGGGACCCCTAGCCAAAAACATTCAGTACTTC	CAARGDRGPLAKNIQYF
few	TRBJ2-7	TRBV6-5	TRBD2	TGTGCCAGCAGTCGAGCGGGGGAAGCCTACGAGCAGTACTTC	CASSRAGEAYEQYF
.	TRBJ1-2	TRBV5-1	.	TGCGCCAGCAGCGAGACGGCTGGCATTAATGACTATGGCTACACCTTC	CASSETAGINDYGYTF
many	TRBJ2-3	TRBV3-1/TRBV3-2	TRBD2	TGTGCCAGCAGCCAAGATTCTGCGGGGGGGTACACAGATACGCAGTATTTT	CASSQDSAGGYTDTQYF
once	TRBJ2-7	TRBV12-3/TRBV12-4	.	TGTGCCAGCAGTTCAGAGCGTGGCGAGCAGTACTTC	CASSSERGEQYF
.	TRBJ1-4	TRBV19	TRBD1	TGTGCCAGTAGCGGAGCAGGGGGCCAGGAAAAACTGTTTTTT	CASSGAGGQEKLFF
.	TRBJ2-1	TRBV18	.	TGTGCCAGCTCACCCCCCGGAGACAATGAGCAGTTCTTC	CASSPPGDNEQFF
few	TRBJ2-7	TRBV2	.	TGTGCCAGCAGTGAACAGTTCTACGAGCAGTACTTC	CASSEQFYEQYF
.	TRBJ2-3	TRBV5-1	TRBD2	TGCGCCAGCAAGGCCGGGGGGGTCGCAGATACGCAGTATTTT	CASKAGGVADTQYF
.	TRBJ2-7	TRBV29-1	TRBD1	TGCAGCGTTGGTCAGGGGGCCTACGAGCAGTACTTC	CSVGQGAYEQYF
.	TRBJ2-5	TRBV2	TRBD2	TGTGCCAGCATTGGGAGGGGTAACAGTGAGACCCAGTACTTC	CASIGRGNSETQYF
.	TRBJ2-3	TRBV28	TRBD2	TGTGCCAGCAGTTCCGGACTAGCGGGGGGGTCAGATACGCAGTATTTT	CASSSGLAGGSDTQYF
.	TRBJ1-1	TRBV6-5	.	TGTGCCAGCAGCCGGGGGGGGAACACTGAAGCTTTCTTT	CASSRGGNTEAFF
.	TRBJ1-2	TRBV12-3/TRBV12-4	.	TGTGCCAGCAGTTTTGGGGGCCTAGGCTACACCTTC	CASSFGGLGYTF
.	TRBJ1-4	TRBV3-1/TRBV3-2	.	TGTGCCAGCAGCCAAGTTGCGGGGGTTAGTGAAAAACTGTTTTTT	CASSQVAGVSEKLFF